This T cell receptor beta chain appears in the sequencing data of a study of blood T cell repertoires in COVID-19. The data were produced by immunoSEQ multiplex PCR, yet TCRdb's version contains in-frame clones alone and is incomplete. The sample has 200,000 or so clones, around three quarters seen once. Germline CDR1 SGHAT, CDR2 FQNNGV. V shed 1 base and J 1 base; nucleotides not matched to a gene: 10. CDR3 length equals 18 residues. This clonotype was sampled from a woman in her seventies with acute or convalescent COVID-19. V usage is TRBV11-2 and J usage is TRBJ2-1; 7 bases are shared with TRBD2. Source material: peripheral blood. This chain's CDR3 is CASSLGGGGIVSYNEQFF. DNA of the CDR3: TGTGCCAGCAGCTTAGGTGGGGGGGGTATTGTTTCCTACAATGAGCAGTTCTTC.